This TCR beta chain was identified in a study of post-analysis software for immune sequencing data (dated by TCRdb to about 2015). With regard to the full study: Recorded disease courses included relapsing-remitting, secondary progressive and progressive-relapsing multiple sclerosis, with some patients lacking subtype annotation. A subset of samples was prepared in parallel using single-end sample barcoding, then pooled and co-amplified after Illumina adapter ligation. The multiple sclerosis patient repertoires were compared with 10 to 12 previously published healthy control repertoires from donors aged about 6 to 26 years. The research as a whole found: The control group was slightly older than the multiple sclerosis patient group. When samples were clustered directly using the F measure, samples prepared in the same batch co-clustered strongly, which prompted a batch-effect correction. Significantly lower normalized Chao1 diversity was found in multiple sclerosis patients than in controls, suggesting substantial peripheral T-cell clonal expansion. Roughly 5 TRBV segments, including TRBV5-6, TRBV5-1 and TRBV20-1, were significantly more frequent in patients than controls.

To prepare the library, PCR was applied. Data came from an Illumina HiSeq 2500. To reduce PCR and sequencing biases, unique molecular identifiers were incorporated into the TCR beta cDNA libraries. Every 1 to 10 million input T cells yielded about 500,000 cDNA molecules, meaning each molecule approximated one T cell. The patient libraries were prepared and sequenced with the same protocol used for the earlier healthy control dataset. Samples belonging to the same batch were prepared together, multiplexed and sequenced on a shared HiSeq lane. The original pipeline was this. MIGEC handled the raw barcoded reads, throwing out single-read molecular identifier groups before consensus assembly and CDR3 extraction. VDJtools was used for post-analysis of the clonotype tables, with diversity normalized by down-sampling every dataset to the smallest sample size. Repertoire overlap clustering matched CDR3 amino acid but not nucleotide sequences to correct batch-related cross-sample contamination. TCRdb reprocessing: public reads trimmed at Q25 with fastp, clones called with MiXCR, in-frame beta chains kept. Each entry is one CDR3 protein sequence, shown with its most common DNA and genes. These V and J calls are TCRdb output, not the study's own analysis. For this sample there are some 700,000 distinct CDR3 sequences; approximately 60% appear just once. The ten largest clonotypes hold around 11% of the sample.

This clonotype has more than one count but fewer than ten. Its antigen is unknown. Per-base qualities were not stored, and no clone one base away is much larger. To demonstrate the VDJtools post-analysis software, the study profiled TCR beta repertoires from the peripheral blood of about 13 young patients with multiple sclerosis. The patients with multiple sclerosis were children and adolescents between roughly 6 and 17 years of age. Trimming leaves V shorter by 4 bases and J shorter by 4 bases, with the junction holding 9 bases beyond the gene matches. Inclusive of the bounding cysteine and phenylalanine, the CDR3 is 15 residues long. The read is trimmed to its CDR3 DNA, 45 bases read in frame from base 1.

The clonotype comes from a girl aged 2 to 10 with multiple sclerosis. Input material: blood. Recombination linked TRBV12-3 or TRBV12-4 to TRBJ1-2, with 7 bases aligning to TRBD1. The sequence in DNA is TGTGCCAGCAGTTCGGGGACAGATGGGTTCTATGGCTACACCTTC. Translation gives CASSSGTDGFYGYTF.